This TCR beta chain originates from a study of T cell repertoires in cytomegalovirus infection. This CDR3 contains 13 residues. Trimming stripped 6 bases from V and 5 bases from J, with 13 bases between. CDR1 is SGHVS and CDR2 is FQNEAQ in the germline V gene. Details on this clonotype: Its antigen is still unknown.

Using its own MiXCR run on the reads, TCRdb lists one record per CDR3 protein. This sample has about 890,000 distinct CDR3 sequences, with around 29% found just once. The V and J genes are TRBV7-8 and TRBJ2-5; D is unresolved. This specimen was cultured CD8+ T cells from PBMCs, taken from culture after CMV antigen stimulation. The source of this sequence is a human donor in good health (CMV status not recorded). Some clones in this sample may be carry-over from other donors' samples. The CDR3 nucleotides read TGTGCCAGCAGGCGAAGAGGCGTGGAGACCCAGTACTTC. Translated, it gives CASRRRGVETQYF. Using reference TRBV7-8 and TRBJ2-5 for the parts outside the CDR3, the full variable domain is GAGVSQSPRYKVAKRGQDVALRCDPISGHVSLFWYQQALGQGPEFLTYFQNEAQLDKSGLPSDRFFAERPEGSVSTLKIQRTQQEDSAVYLCASRRRGVETQYFGPGTRLLVL.